This T cell receptor (beta chain) originates from a study of T-cell reconstitution after alpha-beta-depleted transplantation in children. Unique molecular identifiers were incorporated when the TCRbeta library was constructed. Each CDR3 protein is one row after TCRdb ran MiXCR on the PCR reads. The sample contains roughly 220,000 distinct CDR3 sequences, about 8.7% of which appear only once. The source material was PBMCs, mostly from graft donor cells, sampled 360 days after TCRalphabeta/CD19-depleted stem cell transplant. This TCR came from a male patient under 10 years old who had a stem cell transplant for acute myeloid leukemia, so the T cells may come from the graft donor.

CDR3: CASRTVGRGTTNEKLFF. The DNA for the CDR3 is TGTGCCAGCAGGACGGTTGGCAGGGGGACAACTAATGAAAAACTGTTTTTT. The chain combines TRBV2 with TRBJ1-4; 7 bases are shared with TRBD1. Germline V gives CDR1 SNHLY, CDR2 FYNNEI. The CDR3 spans 17 residues. V was clipped by 6 bases and J by 0 bases; unmatched bases: 10.